Detailed here is one T cell receptor (beta chain). This clonotype appeared once. The target of this receptor is not known. Per-base qualities were not stored, and no clone one base away is much larger. One read offers little support. Lymph node samples were obtained from the axillary draining lymph nodes of breast cancer patients. The record originates from a study of breast tumors, draining lymph nodes, adjacent tissues (dated by TCRdb to 2015 to 2016). With regard to the full study: Breast cancer patients provided tumor, adjacent nontumor tissue and axillary lymph nodes, and the study compared the TCR beta repertoires across these three sources. In human breast cancer, the study set out to evaluate how tumor, surrounding tissue and draining lymph node repertoires relate to one another and whether T cells may move between these sites.

Instrument used: Illumina HiSeq 2000. Multiplex PCR amplification was used to build the TCR beta chain libraries. High-throughput sequencing was used to analyze the amplified TCR beta chain products. TCRdb trimmed public reads at Q25 via fastp, called clones via MiXCR and kept in-frame beta chains. Rows merge per CDR3 protein into single entries with the most common DNA and genes. Within this sample are more than 200,000 distinct CDR3 sequences, with 32% of them counted one time only. Around 1.4% of the sample rests with the top ten. Summary of the overall study and its limitations: The data were considered consistent with most tumor T cells being derived from the lymph node and subsequently expanding within tumor tissue. The similarity between tumor and nontumor tissue repertoires was significantly greater in luminal-like breast cancer than in basal-like breast cancer. The conclusion that tumor T cells originate in lymph nodes was presented as consistent with a hypothesis rather than as directly demonstrated. Tumor T-cell repertoires showed less diversity than lymph node repertoires and more diversity than nontumor tissue repertoires, and tumor T-cell repertoires showed preferential V and J gene usage.

Sample: axillary lymph node tissue. This TCR was recovered from a female donor with breast cancer. Some clones in this sample may be carry-over from other donors' samples.

CDR3 protein: CASSSTLQGANYGYTF. The DNA is as follows: TGTGCCAGCAGCTCGACGCTACAGGGGGCTAACTATGGCTACACCTTC. The V and J segments used are TRBV5-6 and TRBJ1-2; TRBD1 agrees with 8 junctional bases. Including cysteine and phenylalanine, the CDR3 has 16 amino acids. Only the CDR3 portion is preserved as DNA: 48 bases, with reading frame beginning at the first base. From a lookup of the germline V gene, CDR1 and CDR2 are SGHDT and YYEEEE. Clipping removes 3 bases from V and 0 bases from J, with 7 as the unmatched junction base count.